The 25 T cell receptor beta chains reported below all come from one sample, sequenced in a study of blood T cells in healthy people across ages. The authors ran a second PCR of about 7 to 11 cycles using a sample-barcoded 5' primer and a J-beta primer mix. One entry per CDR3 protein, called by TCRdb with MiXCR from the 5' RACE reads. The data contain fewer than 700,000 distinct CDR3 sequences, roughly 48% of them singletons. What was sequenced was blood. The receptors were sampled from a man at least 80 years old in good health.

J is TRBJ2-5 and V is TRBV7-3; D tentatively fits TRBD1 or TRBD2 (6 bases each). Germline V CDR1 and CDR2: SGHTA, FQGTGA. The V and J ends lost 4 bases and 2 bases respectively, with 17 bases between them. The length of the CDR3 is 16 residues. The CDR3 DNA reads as TGTGCCAGCAGCTCCTCCGCCGGGGGCGGTCAAGAGACCCAGTACTTC. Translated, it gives CASSSSAGGGQETQYF.

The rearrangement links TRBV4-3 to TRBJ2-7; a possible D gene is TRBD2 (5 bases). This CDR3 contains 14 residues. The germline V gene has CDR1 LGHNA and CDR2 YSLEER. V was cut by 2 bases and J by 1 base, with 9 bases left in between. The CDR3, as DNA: TGCGCCAGCAGCCAACGAGGGCCTTCCTACGAGCAGTACTTC. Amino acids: CASSQRGPSYEQYF.

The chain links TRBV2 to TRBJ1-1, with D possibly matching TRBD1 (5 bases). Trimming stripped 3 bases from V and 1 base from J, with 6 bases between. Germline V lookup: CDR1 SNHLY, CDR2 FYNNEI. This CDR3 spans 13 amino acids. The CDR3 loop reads CASSDQGNTEAFF. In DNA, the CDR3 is TGTGCCAGCAGTGATCAGGGGAACACTGAAGCTTTCTTT. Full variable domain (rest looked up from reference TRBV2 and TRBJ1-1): EPEVTQTPSHQVTQMGQEVILRCVPISNHLYFYWYRQILGQKVEFLVSFYNNEISEKSEIFDDQFSVERPDGSNFTLKIRSTKLEDSAMYFCASSDQGNTEAFFGQGTRLTVV.

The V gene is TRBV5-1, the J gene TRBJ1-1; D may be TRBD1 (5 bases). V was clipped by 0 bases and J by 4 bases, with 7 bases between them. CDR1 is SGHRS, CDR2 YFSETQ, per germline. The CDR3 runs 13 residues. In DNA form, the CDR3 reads TGCGCCAGCAGCTTGGTAGGGGCCACTGAAGCTTTCTTT. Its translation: CASSLVGATEAFF.

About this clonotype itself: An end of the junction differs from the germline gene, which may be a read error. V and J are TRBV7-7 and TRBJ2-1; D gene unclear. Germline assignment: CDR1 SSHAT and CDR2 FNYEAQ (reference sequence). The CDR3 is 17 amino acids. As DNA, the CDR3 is TGTGCTAGCAGCTTAGGTGCTCTGAGGTTGGGTTACAATGAGCAGTTCTTC. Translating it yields CASSLGALRLGYNEQFF.

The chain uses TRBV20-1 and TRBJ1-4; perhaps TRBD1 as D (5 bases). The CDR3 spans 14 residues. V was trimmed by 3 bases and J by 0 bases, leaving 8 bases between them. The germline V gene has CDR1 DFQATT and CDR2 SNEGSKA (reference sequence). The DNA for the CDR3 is TGCAGTGCTAGTGAGGGGACAACTAATGAAAAACTGTTTTTT. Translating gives CSASEGTTNEKLFF.

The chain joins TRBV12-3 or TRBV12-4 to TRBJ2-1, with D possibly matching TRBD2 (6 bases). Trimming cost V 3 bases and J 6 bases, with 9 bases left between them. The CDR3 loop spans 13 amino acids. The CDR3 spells CASSLREVNEQFF. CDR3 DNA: TGTGCCAGCAGTTTGAGGGAGGTCAATGAGCAGTTCTTC.

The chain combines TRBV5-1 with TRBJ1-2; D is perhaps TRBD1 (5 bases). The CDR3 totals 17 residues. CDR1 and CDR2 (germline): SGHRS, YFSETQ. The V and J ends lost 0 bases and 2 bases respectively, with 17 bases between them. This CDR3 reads CASSLVQVAPHNYGYTF. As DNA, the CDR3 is TGCGCCAGCAGCTTGGTACAGGTGGCTCCGCACAACTATGGCTACACCTTC.

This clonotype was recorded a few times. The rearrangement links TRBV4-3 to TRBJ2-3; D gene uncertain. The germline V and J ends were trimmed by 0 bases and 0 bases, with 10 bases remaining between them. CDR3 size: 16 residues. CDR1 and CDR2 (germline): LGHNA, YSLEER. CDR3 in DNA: TGCGCCAGCAGCCAAGACTCAACGGCTAGCACAGATACGCAGTATTTT. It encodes CASSQDSTASTDTQYF.

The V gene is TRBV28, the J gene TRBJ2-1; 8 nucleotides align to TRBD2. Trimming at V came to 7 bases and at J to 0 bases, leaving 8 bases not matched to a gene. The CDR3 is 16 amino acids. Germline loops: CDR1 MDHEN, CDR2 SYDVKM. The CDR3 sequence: CASTQAGASSYNEQFF. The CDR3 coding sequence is TGTGCCAGCACCCAAGCGGGGGCGAGCTCCTACAATGAGCAGTTCTTC.

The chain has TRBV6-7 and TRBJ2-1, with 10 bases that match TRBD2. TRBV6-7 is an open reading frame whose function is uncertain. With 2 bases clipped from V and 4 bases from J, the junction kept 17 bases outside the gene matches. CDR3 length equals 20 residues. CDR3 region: CASSYNLAGDPPPMYNEQFF. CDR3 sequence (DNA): TGTGCCAGCAGTTACAATCTAGCGGGGGACCCACCCCCGATGTACAATGAGCAGTTCTTC.

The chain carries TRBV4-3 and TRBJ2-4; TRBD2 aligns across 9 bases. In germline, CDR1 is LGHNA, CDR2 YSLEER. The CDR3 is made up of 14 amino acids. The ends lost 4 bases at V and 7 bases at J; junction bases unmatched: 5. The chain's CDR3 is CASSPQSGGNIQYF. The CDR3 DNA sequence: TGCGCCAGCAGCCCCCAAAGCGGGGGGAACATTCAGTACTTC.

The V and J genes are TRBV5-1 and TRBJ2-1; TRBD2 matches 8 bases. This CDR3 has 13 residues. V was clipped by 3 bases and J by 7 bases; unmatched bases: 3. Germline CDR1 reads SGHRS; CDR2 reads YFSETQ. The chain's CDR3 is CASSSGLVNEQFF. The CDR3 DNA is TGCGCCAGCAGCTCGGGACTAGTAAATGAGCAGTTCTTC.

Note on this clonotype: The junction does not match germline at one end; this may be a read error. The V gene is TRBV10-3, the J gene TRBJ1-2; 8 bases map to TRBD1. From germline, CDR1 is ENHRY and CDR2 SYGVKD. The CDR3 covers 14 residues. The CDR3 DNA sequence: TGTGCCATCAGTGAGTCTGACAGGGGATATGACTACACCTTC. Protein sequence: CAISESDRGYDYTF.

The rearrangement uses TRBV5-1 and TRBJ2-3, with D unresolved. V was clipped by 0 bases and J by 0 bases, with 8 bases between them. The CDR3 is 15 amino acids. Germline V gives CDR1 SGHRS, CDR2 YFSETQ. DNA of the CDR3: TGCGCCAGCAGCTTGGCCCCTTCTAGCACAGATACGCAGTATTTT. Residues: CASSLAPSSTDTQYF.

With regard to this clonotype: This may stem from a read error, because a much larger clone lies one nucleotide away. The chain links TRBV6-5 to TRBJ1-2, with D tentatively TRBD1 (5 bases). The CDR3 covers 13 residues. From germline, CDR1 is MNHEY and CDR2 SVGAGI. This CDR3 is CASSLPDSYCYTF. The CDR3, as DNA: TGTGCCAGCAGCCTCCCCGACAGCTATTGCTACACCTTC.

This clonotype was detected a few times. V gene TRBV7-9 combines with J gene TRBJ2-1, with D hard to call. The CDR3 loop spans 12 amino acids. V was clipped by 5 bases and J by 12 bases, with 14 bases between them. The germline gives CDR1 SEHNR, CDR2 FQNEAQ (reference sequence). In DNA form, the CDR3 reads TGTGCCAGCAGCCCTGGGCTGACCCGGCAGTTCTTC. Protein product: CASSPGLTRQFF.

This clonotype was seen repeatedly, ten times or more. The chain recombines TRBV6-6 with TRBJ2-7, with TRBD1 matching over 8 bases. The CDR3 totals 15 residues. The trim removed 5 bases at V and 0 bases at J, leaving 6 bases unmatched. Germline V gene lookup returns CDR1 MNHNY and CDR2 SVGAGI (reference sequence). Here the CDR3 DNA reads TGTGCCAGCAGTAAAGCCGGGACAGGCTCCTACGAGCAGTACTTC. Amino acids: CASSKAGTGSYEQYF.

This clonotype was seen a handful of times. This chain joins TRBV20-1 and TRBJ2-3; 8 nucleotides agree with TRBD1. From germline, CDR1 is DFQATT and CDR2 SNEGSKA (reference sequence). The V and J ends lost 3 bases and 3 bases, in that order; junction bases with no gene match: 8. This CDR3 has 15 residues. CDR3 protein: CSASPRGRGTDTQYF. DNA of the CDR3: TGCAGTGCTAGCCCCAGGGGGCGCGGGACAGATACGCAGTATTTT.

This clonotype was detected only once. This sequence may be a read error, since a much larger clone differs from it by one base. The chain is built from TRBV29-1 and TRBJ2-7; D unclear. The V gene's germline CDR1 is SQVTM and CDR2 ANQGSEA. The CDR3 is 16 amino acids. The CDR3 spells CCVVPGGAPHSYEQYF. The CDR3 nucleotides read TGCTGCGTTGTCCCCGGCGGAGCCCCCCACTCCTACGAGCAGTACTTC.

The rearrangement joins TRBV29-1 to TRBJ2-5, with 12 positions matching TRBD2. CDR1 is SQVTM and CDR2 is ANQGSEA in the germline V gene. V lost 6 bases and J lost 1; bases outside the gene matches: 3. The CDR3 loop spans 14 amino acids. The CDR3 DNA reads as TGCAGCGTCTTACTAGCGGGGGGCCAAGAGACCCAGTACTTC. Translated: CSVLLAGGQETQYF.

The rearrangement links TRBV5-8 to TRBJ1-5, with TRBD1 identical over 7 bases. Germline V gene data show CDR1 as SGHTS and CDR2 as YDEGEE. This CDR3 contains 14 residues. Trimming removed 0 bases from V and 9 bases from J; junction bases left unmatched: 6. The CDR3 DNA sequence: TGTGCCAGCAGCTTGGGGGACAGCGTGGGGCCCCAGCATTTT. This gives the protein CASSLGDSVGPQHF.

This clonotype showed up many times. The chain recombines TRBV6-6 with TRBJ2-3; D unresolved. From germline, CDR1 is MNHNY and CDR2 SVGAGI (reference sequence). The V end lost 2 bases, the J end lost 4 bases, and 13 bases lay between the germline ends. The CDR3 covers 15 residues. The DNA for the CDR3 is TGTGCCAGCAGTTACCCCCGGAGTAGCCCAGATACGCAGTATTTT. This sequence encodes CASSYPRSSPDTQYF.

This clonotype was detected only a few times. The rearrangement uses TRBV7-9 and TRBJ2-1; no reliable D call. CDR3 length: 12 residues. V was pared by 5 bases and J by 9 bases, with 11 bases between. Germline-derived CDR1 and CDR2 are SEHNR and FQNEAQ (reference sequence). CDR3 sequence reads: CASSITGGEQFF. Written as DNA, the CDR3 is TGTGCCAGCAGCATAACTGGCGGTGAGCAGTTCTTC.

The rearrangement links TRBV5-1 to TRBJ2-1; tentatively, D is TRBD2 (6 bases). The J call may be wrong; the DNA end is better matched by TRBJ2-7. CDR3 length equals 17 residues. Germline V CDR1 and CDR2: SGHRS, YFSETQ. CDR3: CASSPGLAIPSYNEQYF. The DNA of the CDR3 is TGCGCCAGCAGCCCCGGCCTAGCGATACCCTCCTACAATGAGCAGTACTTC.